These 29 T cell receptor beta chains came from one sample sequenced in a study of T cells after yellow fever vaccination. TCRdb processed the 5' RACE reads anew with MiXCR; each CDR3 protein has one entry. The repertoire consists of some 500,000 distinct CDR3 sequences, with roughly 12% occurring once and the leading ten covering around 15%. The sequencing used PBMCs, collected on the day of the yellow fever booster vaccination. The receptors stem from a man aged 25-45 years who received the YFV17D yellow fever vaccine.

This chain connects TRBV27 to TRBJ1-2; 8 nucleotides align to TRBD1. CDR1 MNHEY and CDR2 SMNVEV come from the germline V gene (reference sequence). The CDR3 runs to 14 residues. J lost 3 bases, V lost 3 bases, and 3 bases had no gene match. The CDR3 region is CASSLDREDYGYTF. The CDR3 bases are TGTGCCAGCAGTTTGGACAGGGAAGACTATGGCTACACCTTC.

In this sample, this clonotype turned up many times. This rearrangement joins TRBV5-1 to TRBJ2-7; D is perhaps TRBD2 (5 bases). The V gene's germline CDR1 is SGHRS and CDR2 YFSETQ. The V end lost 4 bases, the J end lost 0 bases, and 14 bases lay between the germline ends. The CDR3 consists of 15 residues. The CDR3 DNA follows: TGCGCCAGCAGCCAGGAGGCGGTAGGCTCCTACGAGCAGTACTTC. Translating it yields CASSQEAVGSYEQYF.

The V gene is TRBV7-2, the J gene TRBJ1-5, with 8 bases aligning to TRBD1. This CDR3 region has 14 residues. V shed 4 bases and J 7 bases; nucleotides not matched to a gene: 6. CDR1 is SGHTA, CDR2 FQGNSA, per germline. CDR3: CASSSGQGRQPQHF. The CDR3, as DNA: TGTGCCAGCAGCTCCGGACAGGGTCGGCAGCCCCAGCATTTT.

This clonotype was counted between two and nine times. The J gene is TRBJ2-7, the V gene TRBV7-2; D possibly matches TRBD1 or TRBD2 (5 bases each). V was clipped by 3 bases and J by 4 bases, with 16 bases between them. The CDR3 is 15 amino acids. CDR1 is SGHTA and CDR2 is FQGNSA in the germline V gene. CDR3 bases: TGTGCCAGCAGCTTTGGGACGGGTGCCGGGTACGAGCAGTACTTC. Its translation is CASSFGTGAGYEQYF.

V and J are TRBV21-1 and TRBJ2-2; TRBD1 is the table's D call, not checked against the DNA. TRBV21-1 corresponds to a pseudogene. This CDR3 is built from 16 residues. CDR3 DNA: TGTGCCAGCAGCAAAGAACAGGGGGCGAACACCGGGGAGCTGTTTTTT. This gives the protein CASSKEQGANTGELFF.

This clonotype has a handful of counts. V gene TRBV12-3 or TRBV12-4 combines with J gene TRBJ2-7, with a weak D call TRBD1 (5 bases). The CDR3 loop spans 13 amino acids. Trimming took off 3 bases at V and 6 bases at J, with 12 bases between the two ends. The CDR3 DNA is TGTGCCAGCAGTTTCAGCAGGGCGAGCGAGCAGTACTTC. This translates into CASSFSRASEQYF.

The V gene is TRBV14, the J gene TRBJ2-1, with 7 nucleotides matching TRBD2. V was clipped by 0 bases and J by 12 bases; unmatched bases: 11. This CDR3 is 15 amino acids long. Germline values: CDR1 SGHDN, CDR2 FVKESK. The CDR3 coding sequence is TGTGCCAGCAGCCAAGATGCGTCTAGCGGTCGCTGGCAGTTCTTC. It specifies CASSQDASSGRWQFF. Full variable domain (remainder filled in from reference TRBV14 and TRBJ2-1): EAGVTQFPSHSVIEKGQTVTLRCDPISGHDNLYWYRRVMGKEIKFLLHFVKESKQDESGMPNNRFLAERTGGTYSTLKVQPAELEDSGVYFCASSQDASSGRWQFFGPGTRLTVL.

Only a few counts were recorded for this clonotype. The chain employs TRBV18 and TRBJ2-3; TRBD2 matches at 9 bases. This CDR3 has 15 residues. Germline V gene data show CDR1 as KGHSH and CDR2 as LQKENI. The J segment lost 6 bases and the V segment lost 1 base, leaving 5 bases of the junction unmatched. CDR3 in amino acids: CASSPLAGEPDTQYF. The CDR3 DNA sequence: TGTGCCAGCTCACCACTAGCGGGAGAGCCGGATACGCAGTATTTT.

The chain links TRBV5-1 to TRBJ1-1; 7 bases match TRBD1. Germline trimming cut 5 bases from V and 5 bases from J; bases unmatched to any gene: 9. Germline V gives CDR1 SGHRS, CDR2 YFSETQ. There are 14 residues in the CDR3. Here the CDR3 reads CASSQIAGGTEAFF. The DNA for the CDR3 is TGCGCCAGCAGTCAAATTGCAGGGGGGACTGAAGCTTTCTTT.

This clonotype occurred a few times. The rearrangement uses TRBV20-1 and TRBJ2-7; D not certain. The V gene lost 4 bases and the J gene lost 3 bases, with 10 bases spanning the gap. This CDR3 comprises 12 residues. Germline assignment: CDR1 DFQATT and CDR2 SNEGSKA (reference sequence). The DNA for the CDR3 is TGCAGTGCTACGACGGAGATCTACGAGCAGTACTTC. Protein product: CSATTEIYEQYF.

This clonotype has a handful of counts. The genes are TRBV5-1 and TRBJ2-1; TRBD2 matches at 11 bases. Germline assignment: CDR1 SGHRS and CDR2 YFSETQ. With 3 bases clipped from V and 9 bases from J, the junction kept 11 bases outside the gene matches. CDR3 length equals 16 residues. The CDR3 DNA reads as TGCGCCAGCAGCTCGTTAATAGCGGGAGGGTCTAGTGAGCAGTTCTTC. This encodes CASSSLIAGGSSEQFF.

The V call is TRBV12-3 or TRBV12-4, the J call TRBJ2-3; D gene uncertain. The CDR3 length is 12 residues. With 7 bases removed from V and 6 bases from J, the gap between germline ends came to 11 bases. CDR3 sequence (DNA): TGTGCCAGCAATCTACCGGCGGATACGCAGTATTTT. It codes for CASNLPADTQYF.

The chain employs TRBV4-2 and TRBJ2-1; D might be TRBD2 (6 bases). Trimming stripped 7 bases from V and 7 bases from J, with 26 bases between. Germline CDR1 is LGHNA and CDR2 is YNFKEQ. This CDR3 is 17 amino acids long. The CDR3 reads CASIRGKRFTAANEQFF. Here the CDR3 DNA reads TGTGCCAGCATCCGGGGGAAGAGGTTCACCGCCGCGAATGAGCAGTTCTTC.

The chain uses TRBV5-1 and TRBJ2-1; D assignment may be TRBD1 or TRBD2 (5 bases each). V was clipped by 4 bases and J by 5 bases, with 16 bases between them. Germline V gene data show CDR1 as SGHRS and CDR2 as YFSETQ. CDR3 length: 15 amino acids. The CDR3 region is CASSVGWDADNEQFF. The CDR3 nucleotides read TGCGCCAGCAGCGTTGGTTGGGACGCAGACAATGAGCAGTTCTTC.

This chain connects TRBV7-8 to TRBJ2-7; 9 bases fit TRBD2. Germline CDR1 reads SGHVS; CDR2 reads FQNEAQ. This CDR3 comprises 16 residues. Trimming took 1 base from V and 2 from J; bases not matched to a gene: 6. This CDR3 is CASSLVILAGPYEQYF. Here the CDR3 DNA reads TGTGCCAGCAGCTTAGTAATTCTAGCGGGACCCTACGAGCAGTACTTC.

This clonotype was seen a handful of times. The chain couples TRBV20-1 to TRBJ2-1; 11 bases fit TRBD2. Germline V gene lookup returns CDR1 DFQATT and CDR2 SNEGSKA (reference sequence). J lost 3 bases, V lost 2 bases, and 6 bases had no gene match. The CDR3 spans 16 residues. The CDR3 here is CSARLAGGAFYNEQFF. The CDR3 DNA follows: TGCAGTGCTAGACTAGCGGGAGGAGCTTTCTACAATGAGCAGTTCTTC.

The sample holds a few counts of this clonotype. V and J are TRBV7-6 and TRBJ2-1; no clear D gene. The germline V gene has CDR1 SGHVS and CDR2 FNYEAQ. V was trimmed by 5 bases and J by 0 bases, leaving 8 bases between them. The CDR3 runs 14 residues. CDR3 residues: CASSADSSYNEQFF. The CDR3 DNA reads TGTGCCAGCAGCGCCGATTCCTCCTACAATGAGCAGTTCTTC.

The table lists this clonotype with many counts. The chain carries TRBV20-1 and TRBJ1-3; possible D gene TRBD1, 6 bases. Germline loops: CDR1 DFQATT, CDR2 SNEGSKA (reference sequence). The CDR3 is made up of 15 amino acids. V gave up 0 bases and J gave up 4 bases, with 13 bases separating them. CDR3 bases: TGCAGTGCTAGAGATTCCCTGGGGGCCGGAAACACCATATATTTT. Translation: CSARDSLGAGNTIYF.

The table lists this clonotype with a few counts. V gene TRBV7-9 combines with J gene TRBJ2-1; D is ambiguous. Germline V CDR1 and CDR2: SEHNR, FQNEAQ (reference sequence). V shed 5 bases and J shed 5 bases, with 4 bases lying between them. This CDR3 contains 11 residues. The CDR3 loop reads CASSIHNEQFF. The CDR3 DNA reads TGTGCCAGCAGCATACACAATGAGCAGTTCTTC.

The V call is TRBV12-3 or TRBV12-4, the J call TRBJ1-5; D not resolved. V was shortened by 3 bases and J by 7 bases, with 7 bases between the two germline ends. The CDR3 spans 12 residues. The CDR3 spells CASSFNGQPQHF. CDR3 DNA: TGTGCCAGCAGTTTCAACGGACAGCCCCAGCATTTT.

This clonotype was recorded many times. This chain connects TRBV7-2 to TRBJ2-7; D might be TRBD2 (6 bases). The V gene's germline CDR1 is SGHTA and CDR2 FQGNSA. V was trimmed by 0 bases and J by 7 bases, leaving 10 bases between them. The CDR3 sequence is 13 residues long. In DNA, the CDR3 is TGTGCCAGCAGCTTAGCTTGGGGGGAAGAGCAGTACTTC. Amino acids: CASSLAWGEEQYF.

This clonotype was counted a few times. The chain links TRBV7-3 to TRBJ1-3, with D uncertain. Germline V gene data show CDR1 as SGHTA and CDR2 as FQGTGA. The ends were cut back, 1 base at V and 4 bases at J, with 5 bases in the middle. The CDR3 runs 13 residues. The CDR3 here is CASSLNGGNTIYF. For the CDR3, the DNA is TGTGCCAGCAGCTTAAATGGAGGAAACACCATATATTTT. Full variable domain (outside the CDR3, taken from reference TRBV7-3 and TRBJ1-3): GAGVSQTPSNKVTEKGKYVELRCDPISGHTALYWYRQSLGQGPEFLIYFQGTGAADDSGLPNDRFFAVRPEGSVSTLKIQRTERGDSAVYLCASSLNGGNTIYFGEGSWLTVV.

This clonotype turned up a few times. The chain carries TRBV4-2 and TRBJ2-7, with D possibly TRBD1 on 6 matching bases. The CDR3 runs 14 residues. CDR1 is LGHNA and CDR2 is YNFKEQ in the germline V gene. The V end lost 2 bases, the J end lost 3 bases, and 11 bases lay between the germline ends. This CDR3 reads CASSQPGDNYEQYF. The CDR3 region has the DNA TGTGCCAGCAGCCAACCCGGGGACAACTACGAGCAGTACTTC.

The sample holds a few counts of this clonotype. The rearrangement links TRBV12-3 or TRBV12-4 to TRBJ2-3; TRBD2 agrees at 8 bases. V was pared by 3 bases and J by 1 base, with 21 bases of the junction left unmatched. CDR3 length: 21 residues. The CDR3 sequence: CASSFDHSGIASGKGTDTQYF. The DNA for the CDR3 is TGTGCCAGCAGTTTTGACCATAGCGGGATAGCGTCGGGTAAGGGCACAGATACGCAGTATTTT.

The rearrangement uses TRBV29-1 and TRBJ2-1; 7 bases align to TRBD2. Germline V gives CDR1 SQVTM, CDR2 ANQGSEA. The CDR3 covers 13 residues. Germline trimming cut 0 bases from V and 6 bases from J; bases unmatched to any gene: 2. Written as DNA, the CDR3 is TGCAGCGTTGAAGACAGACTAGCCAATGAGCAGTTCTTC. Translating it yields CSVEDRLANEQFF.

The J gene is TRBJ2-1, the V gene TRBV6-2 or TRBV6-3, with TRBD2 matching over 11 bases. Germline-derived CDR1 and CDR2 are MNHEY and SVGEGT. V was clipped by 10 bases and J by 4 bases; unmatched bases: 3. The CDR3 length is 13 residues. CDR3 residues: CATGTSGYNEQFF. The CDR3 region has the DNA TGTGCCACCGGGACTAGCGGATACAATGAGCAGTTCTTC.

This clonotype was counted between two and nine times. CDR3 in DNA: TGTGCCACCAGCAGAGGAACGGCTAATGAAAAACTGTTTTTT. Translated: CATSRGTANEKLFF. The rearrangement joins TRBV15 to TRBJ1-4; D not certain. CDR1 LNHNV and CDR2 YYDKDF come from the germline V gene (reference sequence). The CDR3 extends over 14 amino acids. V shed 1 base and J shed 3 bases, with 6 bases lying between them.

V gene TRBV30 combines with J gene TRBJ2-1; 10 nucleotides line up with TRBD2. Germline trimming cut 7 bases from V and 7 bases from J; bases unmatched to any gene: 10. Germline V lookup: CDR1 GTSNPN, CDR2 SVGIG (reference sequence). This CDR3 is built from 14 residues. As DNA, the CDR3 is TGTGCCTTCAAACCTAGCGGGAGAAGAAATGAGCAGTTCTTC. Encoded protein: CAFKPSGRRNEQFF.

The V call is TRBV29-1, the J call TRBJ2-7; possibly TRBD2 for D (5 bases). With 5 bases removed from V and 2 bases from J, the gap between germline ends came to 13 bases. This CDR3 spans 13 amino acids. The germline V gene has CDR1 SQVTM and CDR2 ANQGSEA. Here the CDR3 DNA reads TGCAGCGTTCTACGGGGAATCGCCTACGAGCAGTACTTC. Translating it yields CSVLRGIAYEQYF.